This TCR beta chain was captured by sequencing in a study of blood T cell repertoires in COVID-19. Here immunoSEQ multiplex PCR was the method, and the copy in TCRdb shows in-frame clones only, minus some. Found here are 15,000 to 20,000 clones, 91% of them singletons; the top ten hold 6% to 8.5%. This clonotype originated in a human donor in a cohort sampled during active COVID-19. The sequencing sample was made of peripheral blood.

The CDR3 protein is CASSVTGGEAFF. In DNA form, the CDR3 reads TGCGCCAGCAGCGTTACAGGGGGTGAAGCTTTCTTT. V gene TRBV5-1 combines with J gene TRBJ1-1, with TRBD1 matching over 8 bases. CDR3 length: 12 residues. V was clipped by 4 bases and J by 7 bases; unmatched bases: 3. The V gene's germline CDR1 is SGHRS and CDR2 YFSETQ. The full variable domain, rest sourced from reference TRBV5-1 and TRBJ1-1, is KAGVTQTPRYLIKTRGQQVTLSCSPISGHRSVSWYQQTPGQGLQFLFEYFSETQRNKGNFPGRFSGRQFSNSRSEMNVSTLELGDSALYLCASSVTGGEAFFGQGTRLTVV.